This TCR beta chain comes out of a study of control samples from healthy donors and cancer patients. Germline loops: CDR1 SGHRS, CDR2 YFSETQ. The CDR3 contains 15 residues. Profiling relied on immunoSEQ multiplex PCR, and the TCRdb table lists in-frame clones only, not all of them. Here the sample spans 57,000 or so clones, 94% being singletons. The genes are TRBV5-1 and TRBJ2-5; 7 bases are shared with TRBD2. The end of the DNA is better explained by TRBJ2-7, so the J call may be wrong. Material: blood. This receptor was identified in a man aged 25-45 years in good health. CDR3 amino acids: CASSLREGVRNEQYF. DNA for the CDR3: TGCGCCAGCAGCTTGAGGGAGGGTGTAAGAAACGAGCAGTACTTC.